This TCR beta chain derives from a study of shared clonotypes between healthy human individuals. Study-wide context: CD4 naive cells filled three plates per donor, CD4 memory three, CD8 naive two and CD8 memory one.

Details on this clone: Its matching antigen is unknown.

Study findings and constraints: The diversity represented, both genetic and in exposure history, was limited by few donors. Relative to clonotypes present in all four donors, those not shared had lower generation probabilities.

As defined, naive CD8 cells were CD45RO-negative and positively selected for CCR7, with terminally differentiated effector memory CD45RA+ cells excluded. Adult Caucasians living in Nashville, Tennessee made up all of the donors. The protocol was immunoSEQ multiplex PCR, while the TCRdb copy is restricted to in-frame clones and leaves out a portion. Of 2 million or so clones detected, approximately 95% appear once; the ten largest clones hold more than 0.95%. This TCR derives from a man younger than 35 in good health. The sequenced sample consisted of naive CD8+ T cells sorted from blood.

The CDR3 region has the DNA TGTGCCAGCAGCGTAGCTTTGGCCGGACTCAGCACAGATACGCAGTATTTT. Protein sequence: CASSVALAGLSTDTQYF. The J gene is TRBJ2-3, the V gene TRBV9; a weak D match, TRBD2 (5 bases). Deletions cut 0 bases from V and 0 bases from J, with 14 bases between. The CDR3 has 17 residues. The germline gives CDR1 SGDLS, CDR2 YYNGEE.